This T cell receptor (beta chain) was identified in a study of T cell responses to AZD1222 COVID-19 vaccine. On the study more broadly: Second-dose schedules of about 4 or about 12 weeks were combined.

Findings and limits, study-wide: Donors were chiefly white British, with a greater number of females, and clonal diversity was perhaps underestimated.

This clone was seen once. Its antigen is still unknown. Sequencing used immunoSEQ multiplex PCR; TCRdb keeps in-frame clones, though not all of them. The repertoire includes approximately 130,000 clones, about nine tenths of them detected once, and roughly 7% sits in the top ten. The sequence derives from an adult in good health. Source: peripheral blood, taken on day 0 of AZD1222 vaccination.

As DNA, the CDR3 is TGTGCCTGGAGTGTAGGGACAGCGACTAACTATGGCTACACCTTC. Translating it yields CAWSVGTATNYGYTF. The chain combines TRBV30 with TRBJ1-2, with TRBD1 identical over 7 bases. CDR1 is GTSNPN and CDR2 is SVGIG in the germline V gene (reference sequence). The V gene end was trimmed by 0 bases and the J gene end by 0 bases; junction bases not matched to a gene: 4. The CDR3 sequence is 15 residues long.